This entry describes one T cell receptor (beta chain). These data originate in a study of blood T cell repertoires in COVID-19. Sequencing was performed with immunoSEQ multiplex PCR; in TCRdb, only in-frame clones are kept and a portion is missing. The table lists around 200,000 clones, about 86% of them singletons, with around 21% in the top ten. The sequence derives from a man between 70 and 80 years old with active or convalescent COVID-19. The sample was peripheral blood.

The CDR3 DNA is TGTGCCAGCAGCACCACAGGGGTTGGTGGAAACACCATATATTTT. This gives the protein CASSTTGVGGNTIYF. The V call is TRBV9, the J call TRBJ1-3; 7 nucleotides line up with TRBD1. Unmatched junction bases numbered 7, after V lost 4 bases and J lost 3 bases. The CDR3 covers 15 residues. The germline V gene has CDR1 SGDLS and CDR2 YYNGEE.